A selection of T cell receptor beta chains follows, all from one sample in a study of blood T cell repertoires in COVID-19. The table came from immunoSEQ multiplex PCR; TCRdb's copy has only in-frame clones and leaves some out. The sample lists a few hundred thousand clones, about nine tenths seen once, with more than 8.5% in the top ten. Sequenced sample: PBMCs or T cells enriched from blood (not recorded which). These receptors were collected from a woman between 18 and 30 years old who had recovered from COVID-19. CDR3s include the opening cysteine and the closing phenylalanine or tryptophan. Fields, in order: V gene, D gene, clone size, J gene, CDR3 DNA, CDR3 protein. D genes are given only for firm matches. Expanded clones get a size class; other rows say once, few or many, or leave the size out.

>TRBV2|TRBD2|-|TRBJ2-3
TGTGCCCACGGCGGGGAGGGAACTCGCACAGATACGCAGTATTTT
CAHGGEGTRTDTQYF
>TRBV27|-|-|TRBJ2-5
TGTGCCAGCAGTCTAACCCCGGGGGAACAAGAGACCCAGTACTTC
CASSLTPGEQETQYF
>TRBV2|TRBD1|few|TRBJ1-5
TGTGCCAGCAGTTGGGCCCGGGACAGGGGTCATAGTGGTGATCAGCCCCAGCATTTT
CASSWARDRGHSGDQPQHF
>TRBV5-6|TRBD2|-|TRBJ2-2
TGTGCCAGCAGCTTTGGCGGGGGCACCGGGGAGCTGTTTTTT
CASSFGGGTGELFF
>TRBV3-1/TRBV3-2|TRBD1|-|TRBJ2-2
TGTGCCAGCAGCCCCGGGACAGGGGGCAGACAAAACACCGGGGAGCTGTTTTTT
CASSPGTGGRQNTGELFF
>TRBV7-3|-|-|TRBJ2-3
TGTGCCAGCAGCCTATCGAAAAATGTGGTGGTGTTTGGGGCCAGCACAGATACGCAGTATTTT
CASSLSKNVVVFGASTDTQYF
>TRBV7-9|TRBD1|-|TRBJ2-7
TGTGCCAGCAGCCACACCCCAACCCCGGGACAGGGGTCCTACGAGCAGTACTTC
CASSHTPTPGQGSYEQYF
>TRBV27|TRBD1|few|TRBJ2-6
TGTGCCAGCAGGGGGACAGACTCTGGGGCCAACGTCCTGACTTTC
CASRGTDSGANVLTF
>TRBV6-5|-|-|TRBJ1-6
TGTGCCAGCAGTTCCACAGGCCTCTCCTATAATTCACCCCTCCACTTT
CASSSTGLSYNSPLHF
>TRBV7-7|TRBD1|once|TRBJ2-2
TGTGCCAGCAGCTGGCGGACAGGGAACACCGGGGAGCTGTTTTTT
CASSWRTGNTGELFF
>TRBV4-2|-|-|TRBJ1-4
TGTGCCAGCAGCCAGTATGAGGCCTCCCTAACTAATGAAAAACTGTTTTTT
CASSQYEASLTNEKLFF
>TRBV2|TRBD2|-|TRBJ2-1
TGTGCCAGCAGCGGGACTAGCGGGAGGGCGGGAGAGCAGTTCTTC
CASSGTSGRAGEQFF
>TRBV5-1|-|-|TRBJ1-6
TGCGCCAGCAGCTTGGACGGTAATTCACCCCTCCACTTT
CASSLDGNSPLHF
>TRBV11-2|TRBD2|-|TRBJ2-2
TGTGCCAGCAGCAATTGGGAGGGAACCGGGGAGCTGTTTTTT
CASSNWEGTGELFF
>TRBV29-1|TRBD1|-|TRBJ1-1
TGCAGCGTTGAAGGACAGGGCAGAAACACTGAAGCTTTCTTT
CSVEGQGRNTEAFF